Listed below are T cell receptor beta chains from one sample, sequenced in a study of STAT3 mutations in large granular lymphocyte leukemia. Sequenced by immunoSEQ multiplex PCR; TCRdb stores in-frame clones only, minus some. The sample gives roughly 31,000 clones, 70% to 80% of which show up once; roughly 31% is in the top ten. The sequenced sample was peripheral blood mononuclear cells. Receptor source: a woman between 50 and 59 years old with T-cell large granular lymphocyte leukemia. Some clones in this sample may be carry-over from other donors' samples. CDR3s include the opening cysteine and the closing phenylalanine or tryptophan. Each record gives: D gene, J gene, clone size, V gene, CDR3 DNA, CDR3 protein. A D gene is named only where the DNA matches it firmly. Expanded clones are given a class, and other clones once, few, many or no size at all.

d_gene: TRBD2; j_gene: TRBJ2-7; abundance: NA; v_gene: TRBV10-3; CDR3nt: TGTGCCATCGGACGGACTAGTTCCTACGAGCAGTACTTC; CDR3aa: CAIGRTSSYEQYF
d_gene: NA; j_gene: TRBJ2-3; abundance: NA; v_gene: TRBV28; CDR3nt: TGTGCCAGCAGTTTACAGGGGACACGCACAGATACGCAGTATTTT; CDR3aa: CASSLQGTRTDTQYF
d_gene: NA; j_gene: TRBJ2-3; abundance: NA; v_gene: TRBV19; CDR3nt: TGTGCCAGTACCATAGCAGATACGCAGTATTTT; CDR3aa: CASTIADTQYF
d_gene: NA; j_gene: TRBJ2-2; abundance: once; v_gene: TRBV5-1; CDR3nt: TGCGCCAGCAGCTTCGGCCACACCGGGGAGCTGTTTTTT; CDR3aa: CASSFGHTGELFF
d_gene: NA; j_gene: TRBJ2-7; abundance: NA; v_gene: TRBV7-2; CDR3nt: TGTGCCAGCAGTCAACGTTGGGACTACGAGCAGTACTTC; CDR3aa: CASSQRWDYEQYF
d_gene: NA; j_gene: TRBJ2-2; abundance: few; v_gene: TRBV4-2; CDR3nt: TGTGCCAGCAGCCAAGATCCCTACGGGGAGCTGTTTTTT; CDR3aa: CASSQDPYGELFF
d_gene: NA; j_gene: TRBJ2-1; abundance: NA; v_gene: TRBV5-1; CDR3nt: TGCGCCAGCAGCTTGGAGACTAGTATGAATGAGCAGTTCTTC; CDR3aa: CASSLETSMNEQFF
d_gene: NA; j_gene: TRBJ2-3; abundance: NA; v_gene: TRBV2; CDR3nt: TGTGCCAGCAGAGGGGGACCGAGCACAGATACGCAGTATTTT; CDR3aa: CASRGGPSTDTQYF
d_gene: NA; j_gene: TRBJ1-1; abundance: NA; v_gene: TRBV19; CDR3nt: TGTGCCAGTAGTATTGAGGGCACCCAAGCTTTCTTT; CDR3aa: CASSIEGTQAFF
d_gene: NA; j_gene: TRBJ1-1; abundance: NA; v_gene: TRBV5-1; CDR3nt: TGCGCCAGCAGCTTGGGTCGGGGTAGAACTGAAGCTTTCTTT; CDR3aa: CASSLGRGRTEAFF